Included here is one T cell receptor (beta chain) sequence, with context. Its antigen is not known. This CDR3 is 19 amino acids long. With V trimmed by 2 bases and J by 0 bases, 9 bases remained unmatched. Germline values: CDR1 MNHEY, CDR2 SMNVEV (reference sequence). The sample comes from a study of T cell responses to AZD1222 COVID-19 vaccine. Study-wide results and limits: CD4 TCRs covered the whole spike, strongest at regions 160-218 and 743-854. Spike-specific TCR breadth and depth were elevated following two AZD1222 doses.

Only in-frame clones appear in the TCRdb table, and some are missing; sequencing was by immunoSEQ multiplex PCR. The table has some 120,000 clones, roughly 93% seen once. The origin of this receptor is an adult in good health. The source material was peripheral blood, sampled on day 0 of AZD1222 vaccination. The chain combines TRBV27 with TRBJ2-1; 11 bases are a match to TRBD2. CDR3 amino acids: CASSLRLAGGVSSYNEQFF. The CDR3 region has the DNA TGTGCCAGCAGTTTACGGCTAGCGGGAGGCGTGAGCTCCTACAATGAGCAGTTCTTC.